This is a list of T cell receptor beta chains from one sample in a study of blood T cells in healthy people across ages. TCRdb processed the 5' RACE reads anew with MiXCR; each CDR3 protein has one entry. The sample carries approximately 900,000 distinct CDR3 sequences, approximately 49% recorded once. Material for sequencing was blood. All receptors derive from a man aged 25-45 years in good health. CDR3s include the opening cysteine and the closing phenylalanine or tryptophan. Fields, in order: D gene, clone size, J gene, V gene, CDR3 DNA, CDR3 protein. D genes are given only for firm matches. Size values are once, few and many counts, or a class for expanded clones, and some rows have none.

D: -
size: few
J: TRBJ2-7
V: TRBV7-2
DNA: TGTGCCAGCAGCCCAAGAGGGTCCCACGAGCAGTACTTC
CDR3: CASSPRGSHEQYF

D: TRBD1
size: few
J: TRBJ2-7
V: TRBV7-2
DNA: TGTGCCAGCAGCTCTCCCGGGACAGTCTACGAGCAGTACTTC
CDR3: CASSSPGTVYEQYF

D: TRBD1
size: -
J: TRBJ2-7
V: TRBV5-6
DNA: TGTGCCAGCAGCCGTCCCGGGACAGGGGTAAGCTCCTACGAGCAGTACTTC
CDR3: CASSRPGTGVSSYEQYF

D: TRBD2
size: -
J: TRBJ2-7
V: TRBV6-2/TRBV6-3
DNA: TGTGCCAGCAGTTACTCTCCAGCGGGGTCCTACGAGCAGTACTTC
CDR3: CASSYSPAGSYEQYF

D: TRBD1
size: -
J: TRBJ2-5
V: TRBV7-2
DNA: TGTGCCAGCAGCTTACTGACAGGGGGAGTGGAGACCCAGTACTTC
CDR3: CASSLLTGGVETQYF

D: TRBD1
size: -
J: TRBJ1-2
V: TRBV4-2
DNA: TGTGCCAGCAGCCAACGGTCAGGACAGGGAAGCTATGGCTACACCTTC
CDR3: CASSQRSGQGSYGYTF

D: TRBD1
size: -
J: TRBJ1-6
V: TRBV20-1
DNA: TGCAGTGCTAGTAACTCGGACAGGGGCAATAATTCACCCCTCCACTTT
CDR3: CSASNSDRGNNSPLHF

D: TRBD1
size: -
J: TRBJ2-4
V: TRBV7-2
DNA: TGTGCCAGCAGCCCCCTACCGGGACAGGGGGCCAAAAACATTCAGTACTTC
CDR3: CASSPLPGQGAKNIQYF

D: -
size: many
J: TRBJ2-3
V: TRBV20-1
DNA: TGCAGTGCTAGTCCTTCCGGTCGGGGCACAGATACGCAGTATTTT
CDR3: CSASPSGRGTDTQYF

D: -
size: -
J: TRBJ2-5
V: TRBV29-1
DNA: TGCAGCGTTACGGCCTCCAGGGACCCGGAGACCCAGTACTTC
CDR3: CSVTASRDPETQYF

D: -
size: few
J: TRBJ2-7
V: TRBV7-2
DNA: TGTGCCAGCAGCTTACAACAGGGCTCCTATGAGCAGTACTTC
CDR3: CASSLQQGSYEQYF

D: -
size: few
J: TRBJ2-7
V: TRBV12-3/TRBV12-4
DNA: TGTGCCAGCAGTTTCGGACAGCTAAACTCCTACGAGCAGTACTTC
CDR3: CASSFGQLNSYEQYF

D: -
size: -
J: TRBJ2-3
V: TRBV5-1
DNA: TGCGCCAGCAGGGCCGGGACCACAGATACGCAGTATTTT
CDR3: CASRAGTTDTQYF

D: TRBD2
size: -
J: TRBJ2-1
V: TRBV29-1
DNA: TGCAGCGTTGCCCAACTAGCGGGGGATTTCCCTGAGCAGTTCTTC
CDR3: CSVAQLAGDFPEQFF

D: TRBD2
size: -
J: TRBJ2-3
V: TRBV6-8
DNA: TGTGCCAGCGGTCCCGGGGGGACCCCTCCCTTGCCAGATACGCAGTATTTT
CDR3: CASGPGGTPPLPDTQYF

D: -
size: -
J: TRBJ2-3
V: TRBV4-1
DNA: TGCGCCAGCAGCCATATCCTCCGGGGGGCCCCTAACACAGATACGCAGTATTTT
CDR3: CASSHILRGAPNTDTQYF

D: -
size: -
J: TRBJ2-1
V: TRBV3-1
DNA: TGTGCCAGCAGCCAGCAGGCCATCTCCTACAATGAGCAGTTCTTC
CDR3: CASSQQAISYNEQFF

D: TRBD2
size: few
J: TRBJ2-3
V: TRBV20-1
DNA: TGCAGTGCTAGACCCGCTAGCGGGGCCTCAGATACGCAGTATTTT
CDR3: CSARPASGASDTQYF

D: TRBD1
size: -
J: TRBJ2-7
V: TRBV10-3
DNA: TGTGCCATCAGTGAGTCGGATGGACAGGTCGACGAGCAGTACTTC
CDR3: CAISESDGQVDEQYF

D: TRBD1
size: few
J: TRBJ2-5
V: TRBV12-3/TRBV12-4
DNA: TGTGCCAGCAGTAAAAACTCGCGTCCGGGACAGAAAGAGACCCAGTACTTC
CDR3: CASSKNSRPGQKETQYF

D: TRBD1
size: few
J: TRBJ2-5
V: TRBV28
DNA: TGTGCCAGCAGTTTGTTGCAGGGGGCAGAGACCCAGTACTTC
CDR3: CASSLLQGAETQYF

D: TRBD1
size: -
J: TRBJ1-1
V: TRBV4-1
DNA: TGCGCCAGCAGCCGGGCGGGACAGGGGGACACTGAAGCTTTCTTT
CDR3: CASSRAGQGDTEAFF

D: TRBD1
size: -
J: TRBJ2-5
V: TRBV20-1
DNA: TGCAGTGCCACTACTCCGGGACAGAAAGAGACCCAGTACTTC
CDR3: CSATTPGQKETQYF

D: -
size: -
J: TRBJ2-1
V: TRBV14
DNA: TGTGCCAGCAGCCATGGGGGCTCCGTGAGGGAGCAGTTCTTC
CDR3: CASSHGGSVREQFF

D: -
size: few
J: TRBJ2-7
V: TRBV18
DNA: TGTGCCAGCTCACCACCGAAAAGCGAGCAGTACTTC
CDR3: CASSPPKSEQYF

D: TRBD2
size: -
J: TRBJ2-3
V: TRBV12-3/TRBV12-4
DNA: TGTGCCAGCAGTAAGGGACTAGCGGGAGATACGCAGTATTTT
CDR3: CASSKGLAGDTQYF

D: -
size: -
J: TRBJ2-3
V: TRBV10-3
DNA: TGTGCCATCAGTGAAATGAGGTCAGAGGCAAGTTATACGCAGTATTTT
CDR3: CAISEMRSEASYTQYF

D: TRBD1
size: few
J: TRBJ1-5
V: TRBV4-2
DNA: TGTGCCAGCAGCCAGGACAGGGTTACCAATCAGCCCCAGCATTTT
CDR3: CASSQDRVTNQPQHF

D: TRBD1
size: -
J: TRBJ2-1
V: TRBV5-1
DNA: TGCGCCAGCAGGGACAGGGGAGCCTACAATGAGCAGTTCTTC
CDR3: CASRDRGAYNEQFF

D: -
size: -
J: TRBJ2-4
V: TRBV27
DNA: TGTGCCAGCAGTTTAAGGACGATAGGGGACATTCAGTACTTC
CDR3: CASSLRTIGDIQYF

D: TRBD2
size: -
J: TRBJ2-2
V: TRBV5-1
DNA: TGCGCCAGCAGCTTGTCGGCTAGCGGGGTGGCCGGGGAGCTGTTTTTT
CDR3: CASSLSASGVAGELFF

D: -
size: -
J: TRBJ2-1
V: TRBV20-1
DNA: TGCAGTGCTAGAGATGGGGGGAGGGGGCAAGGCTACAATGAGCAGTTCTTC
CDR3: CSARDGGRGQGYNEQFF

D: TRBD1
size: -
J: TRBJ2-1
V: TRBV28
DNA: TGTGCCAGCAGTGGAGATTACAGGGGAATGATGGACAATGAGCAGTTCTTC
CDR3: CASSGDYRGMMDNEQFF

D: TRBD1
size: few
J: TRBJ1-2
V: TRBV28
DNA: TGTGCCAGCGCCAGACAGGGGGGCTATGGCTACACCTTC
CDR3: CASARQGGYGYTF

D: -
size: few
J: TRBJ2-6
V: TRBV9
DNA: TGTGCCAGCAGCGTACTGGACCCCTCTGGGGCCAACGTCCTGACTTTC
CDR3: CASSVLDPSGANVLTF

D: -
size: -
J: TRBJ1-5
V: TRBV6-5
DNA: TGTGCCGGCAGTTACCCCAATGGGGGCAGAAGGGTAAATCAGCCCCAGCATTTT
CDR3: CAGSYPNGGRRVNQPQHF

D: TRBD2
size: -
J: TRBJ2-1
V: TRBV5-1
DNA: TGCGCCAGCACCACTAGCGGGAGGGCTTATGAGCAGTTCTTC
CDR3: CASTTSGRAYEQFF

D: -
size: few
J: TRBJ2-3
V: TRBV5-1
DNA: TGCGCCAGCAGCTTGTCGGGCAGCCCTGAGGATACGCAGTATTTT
CDR3: CASSLSGSPEDTQYF

D: -
size: -
J: TRBJ1-6
V: TRBV6-5
DNA: TGTGCCAGTGGTTGGGGGAATAATTCACCCCTCCACTTT
CDR3: CASGWGNNSPLHF

D: -
size: -
J: TRBJ2-3
V: TRBV14
DNA: TGTGCCAGCAGCCAAGTAGGGCTAGCCCCAGATACGCAGTATTTT
CDR3: CASSQVGLAPDTQYF

D: -
size: -
J: TRBJ1-5
V: TRBV2
DNA: TGTGCCAGCAGTGAACTAGATCAGCCCCAGCATTTT
CDR3: CASSELDQPQHF

D: -
size: -
J: TRBJ2-7
V: TRBV12-3/TRBV12-4
DNA: TGTGCCAGCAGTTTAGCTCAGGGCTACAATGAGCAGTACTTC
CDR3: CASSLAQGYNEQYF

D: TRBD2
size: -
J: TRBJ2-5
V: TRBV4-2
DNA: TGTGCCAGCAGCCAAGATTTGTTGGTGCTAGCGGGGTACCAAGAGACCCAGTACTTC
CDR3: CASSQDLLVLAGYQETQYF

D: -
size: few
J: TRBJ1-1
V: TRBV30
DNA: TGTGCCTGGAGTGTACATGGTTATGAAGCTTTCTTT
CDR3: CAWSVHGYEAFF

D: -
size: -
J: TRBJ2-7
V: TRBV27
DNA: TGTGCCAGCAGTTTATCGTGGTCAGAAGACTTATCCTACGAGCAGTACTTC
CDR3: CASSLSWSEDLSYEQYF